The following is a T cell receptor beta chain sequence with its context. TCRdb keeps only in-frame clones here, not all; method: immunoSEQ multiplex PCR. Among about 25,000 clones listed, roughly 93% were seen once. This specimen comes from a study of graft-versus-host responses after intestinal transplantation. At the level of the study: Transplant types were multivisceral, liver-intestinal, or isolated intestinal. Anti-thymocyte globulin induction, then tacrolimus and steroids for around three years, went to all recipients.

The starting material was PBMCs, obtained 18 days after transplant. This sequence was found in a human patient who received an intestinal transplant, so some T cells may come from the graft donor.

The CDR3 DNA sequence: TGTGCCAGCAGCTTAAGGCCACAGGGGGTCAATGAGCAGTTCTTC. It specifies CASSLRPQGVNEQFF. The rearrangement uses TRBV7-3 and TRBJ2-1; TRBD1 agrees at 8 bases. Germline CDR1 is SGHTA and CDR2 is FQGTGA. J was trimmed by 6 bases and V by 1 base; bases with no gene match: 5. The CDR3 contains 15 residues. Full variable domain (rest looked up from reference TRBV7-3 and TRBJ2-1): GAGVSQTPSNKVTEKGKYVELRCDPISGHTALYWYRQSLGQGPEFLIYFQGTGAADDSGLPNDRFFAVRPEGSVSTLKIQRTERGDSAVYLCASSLRPQGVNEQFFGPGTRLTVL.